The 17 T cell receptor beta chains listed next were all sequenced from one sample in a study of identical twins. MiXCR was run by TCRdb on the 5' RACE reads, yielding one entry per CDR3 protein. The data show 1.5 million to 2 million distinct CDR3 sequences, 32% seen once. Sequencing was carried out using cord blood. The receptors were gathered from a newborn girl in good health.

The chain has TRBV5-1 and TRBJ2-1, with 8 bases that match TRBD2. CDR3 length: 18 amino acids. The germline V gene encodes CDR1 SGHRS and CDR2 YFSETQ. The J segment lost 0 bases and the V segment lost 0 bases, leaving 8 bases of the junction unmatched. The CDR3 region has the DNA TGCGCCAGCAGCTTGGTCGGGCGGGAGGCCTTCTCCTACAATGAGCAGTTCTTC. The encoded protein is CASSLVGREAFSYNEQFF.

This sequence joins TRBV20-1 and TRBJ2-5; perhaps TRBD2 as D (5 bases). Germline V gives CDR1 DFQATT, CDR2 SNEGSKA (reference sequence). Deletions cut 2 bases from V and 11 bases from J, with 24 bases between. CDR3 length equals 15 residues. CDR3 amino acids: CSARNGDGLMEEQYF. The CDR3 DNA follows: TGCAGTGCTAGAAACGGAGACGGTCTAATGGAGGAGCAGTACTTC.

The CDR3 sequence: CSASRQGAGSEAFF. CDR3 DNA sequence: TGCAGTGCTAGCAGACAGGGGGCGGGATCTGAAGCTTTCTTT. The chain is built from TRBV20-1 and TRBJ1-1; TRBD1 matches at 10 bases. Germline assignment: CDR1 DFQATT and CDR2 SNEGSKA (reference sequence). The CDR3 is made up of 14 amino acids. V lost 3 bases, J lost 6 bases, and 7 bases stayed unmatched.

This clonotype was seen a few times. The chain carries TRBV6-2 or TRBV6-3 and TRBJ2-1, with TRBD2 matching over 7 bases. Germline CDR1 and CDR2: MNHEY and SVGEGT. J gave up 2 bases and V 4 bases, and 5 bases lay outside the gene matches. The CDR3 runs to 15 residues. The chain's CDR3 is CASSFGGGTYNEQFF. The CDR3 DNA reads TGTGCCAGCAGTTTTGGCGGGGGAACCTACAATGAGCAGTTCTTC.

This clonotype was picked up a small number of times. This chain joins TRBV28 and TRBJ1-4, with D perhaps TRBD1 (5 bases). Between the trimmed V and J ends, which lost 3 bases and 3 bases, there was a span of 11 bases. Germline V CDR1 and CDR2: MDHEN, SYDVKM. CDR3 size: 15 residues. The CDR3 region is CASSFQGLANEKLFF. In DNA form, the CDR3 reads TGTGCCAGCAGTTTCCAGGGATTAGCTAATGAAAAACTGTTTTTT.

The chain joins TRBV5-4 to TRBJ2-1; D ambiguous. The CDR3 covers 13 residues. V lost 2 bases and J lost 5, with 8 bases in between. Germline CDR1 SGHNT, CDR2 YYREEE (reference sequence). CDR3 protein: CASSFPADNEQFF. The CDR3 DNA reads TGTGCCAGCAGCTTTCCAGCCGACAATGAGCAGTTCTTC.

This clonotype showed up just a few times. The V and J genes are TRBV5-1 and TRBJ1-1; the match to TRBD1 covers 10 bases. This CDR3 has 16 residues. Per germline, CDR1 SGHRS and CDR2 YFSETQ. V was clipped by 2 bases and J by 5 bases; unmatched bases: 9. CDR3: CASSLNSPGQGTEAFF. Written as DNA, the CDR3 is TGCGCCAGCAGCTTAAACTCCCCGGGACAGGGGACTGAAGCTTTCTTT.

This clonotype occurred many times. The chain combines TRBV27 with TRBJ2-7; 11 nucleotides align to TRBD1. Germline CDR1 reads MNHEY; CDR2 reads SMNVEV (reference sequence). CDR3 length equals 14 residues. The J segment lost 4 bases and the V segment lost 6 bases, leaving 5 bases of the junction unmatched. DNA of the CDR3: TGTGCCAGCAGGACGGACAGGGGGCCATACGAGCAGTACTTC. Translated, it gives CASRTDRGPYEQYF.

This clonotype was recorded a few times. J is TRBJ1-1 and V is TRBV4-1; D not resolved. The CDR3 extends over 13 amino acids. V lost 0 bases and J lost 7, with 9 bases in between. Germline loops: CDR1 MGHRA, CDR2 YSYEKL. The chain's CDR3 is CASSQETAREAFF. The CDR3 DNA reads as TGCGCCAGCAGCCAAGAGACTGCCCGTGAAGCTTTCTTT.

In this sample, this clonotype turned up a few times. This chain uses TRBV7-8 with TRBJ2-7; 7 bases are a match to TRBD1. The CDR3 sequence is 14 residues long. V lost 6 bases to trimming and J lost 2 bases; unmatched junction nucleotides: 7. From germline, CDR1 is SGHVS and CDR2 FQNEAQ. The CDR3 sequence is CASSFDRATYEQYF. CDR3 nucleotides: TGTGCCAGCAGTTTTGACAGGGCAACCTACGAGCAGTACTTC.

This clonotype was seen only a few times. V and J are TRBV20-1 and TRBJ2-4; D is undetermined. The CDR3 sequence is 13 residues long. The V end lost 7 bases, the J end lost 0 bases, and 10 bases lay between the germline ends. Germline V gene data show CDR1 as DFQATT and CDR2 as SNEGSKA (reference sequence). The CDR3 DNA follows: TGCAGTGTCACCTGGATAGCCAAAAACATTCAGTACTTC. This codes for CSVTWIAKNIQYF.

The chain couples TRBV7-9 to TRBJ1-2; possible D gene TRBD1, 6 bases. Trimming shortened V by 5 bases and J by 2 bases, and 18 bases separated the two germline ends. The CDR3 has 16 amino acids. Germline-derived CDR1 and CDR2 are SEHNR and FQNEAQ (reference sequence). CDR3 sequence: CASSRRGGVSNYGYTF. The CDR3, as DNA: TGTGCCAGCAGCCGTCGGGGGGGCGTATCGAACTATGGCTACACCTTC.

The V and J genes are TRBV19 and TRBJ2-7; 10 nucleotides agree with TRBD2. The V segment lost 10 bases and the J segment 4 bases; nucleotides outside the gene matches: 7. The CDR3 sequence is 13 residues long. Germline loops: CDR1 LNHDA, CDR2 SQIVND (reference sequence). CDR3 protein: CATKREGLYEQYF. CDR3 DNA: TGTGCCACAAAGCGGGAGGGCCTATACGAGCAGTACTTC.

The chain links TRBV10-2 to TRBJ2-7; TRBD1 matches 8 bases. Germline loops: CDR1 WSHSY, CDR2 SAAADI. V was pared by 6 bases and J by 2 bases, with 9 bases of the junction left unmatched. This CDR3 region has 15 residues. The CDR3 reads CASRPARDRTYEQYF. As DNA, the CDR3 is TGCGCCAGCAGGCCTGCCCGGGACAGGACCTACGAGCAGTACTTC.

The V call is TRBV6-5, the J call TRBJ2-7, with 9 bases identical to TRBD1. Germline CDR1 reads MNHEY; CDR2 reads SVGAGI. CDR3 length: 15 residues. The junction had 5 bases not matched to a gene; V was cut back by 4 bases and J by 1 base. The CDR3 spells CASSSTGGLSYEQYF. CDR3 in DNA: TGTGCCAGCAGTTCCACAGGGGGCCTTTCCTACGAGCAGTACTTC.

This clonotype was detected only a few times. This sequence joins TRBV12-3 or TRBV12-4 and TRBJ2-1; D is tentatively TRBD1 or TRBD2 (5 bases each). The J call is uncertain, as TRBJ2-7 better fits the DNA end. The CDR3 covers 16 residues. CDR3 nucleotides: TGTGCCAGCAGTCCCCCAGGGACCGTAACCTACAATGAGCAGTACTTC. Translated, it gives CASSPPGTVTYNEQYF.

The rearrangement uses TRBV12-3 or TRBV12-4 and TRBJ2-7; D may correspond to TRBD1 or TRBD2 (5 bases each). Trimming took 1 base from V and 3 from J, leaving 13 bases between them. The CDR3 extends over 15 amino acids. CDR3 amino acids: CASSLVRGAHYEQYF. Here the CDR3 DNA reads TGTGCCAGCAGTTTAGTGAGGGGCGCCCACTACGAGCAGTACTTC.